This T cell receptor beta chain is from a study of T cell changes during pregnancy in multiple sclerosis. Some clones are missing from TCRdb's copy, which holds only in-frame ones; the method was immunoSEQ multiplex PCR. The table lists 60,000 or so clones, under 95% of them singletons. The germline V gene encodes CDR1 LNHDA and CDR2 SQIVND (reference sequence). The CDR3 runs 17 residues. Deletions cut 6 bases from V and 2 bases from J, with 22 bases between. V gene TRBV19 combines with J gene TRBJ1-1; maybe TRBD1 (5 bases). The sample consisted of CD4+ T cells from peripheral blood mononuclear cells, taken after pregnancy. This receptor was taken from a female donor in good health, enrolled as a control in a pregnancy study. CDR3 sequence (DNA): TGTGCCAGTAGCGAAGACAGAGAAACTCTTAGAAACACTGAAGCTTTCTTT. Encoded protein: CASSEDRETLRNTEAFF.